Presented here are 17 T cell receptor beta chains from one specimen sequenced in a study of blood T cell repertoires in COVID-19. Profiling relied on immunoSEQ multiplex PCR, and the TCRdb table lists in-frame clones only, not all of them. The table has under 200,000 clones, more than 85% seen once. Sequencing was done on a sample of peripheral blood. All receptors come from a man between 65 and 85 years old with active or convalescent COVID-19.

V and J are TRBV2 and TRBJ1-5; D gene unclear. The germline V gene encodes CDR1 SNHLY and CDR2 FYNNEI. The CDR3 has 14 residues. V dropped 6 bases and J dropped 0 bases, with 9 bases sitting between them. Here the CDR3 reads CASRTRHSNQPQHF. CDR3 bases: TGTGCCAGCAGGACTAGACATAGCAATCAGCCCCAGCATTTT.

CDR3 in amino acids: CASSYPRRQGAETQYF. The CDR3 DNA sequence: TGTGCCAGCAGTTACCCGAGAAGACAGGGGGCTGAGACCCAGTACTTC. This chain joins TRBV6-2 or TRBV6-3 and TRBJ2-5, with 10 bases that match TRBD1. Trimming cost V 2 bases and J 5 bases; bases outside gene matches: 8. This CDR3 is 16 amino acids long. The germline V gene encodes CDR1 MNHEY and CDR2 SVGEGT.

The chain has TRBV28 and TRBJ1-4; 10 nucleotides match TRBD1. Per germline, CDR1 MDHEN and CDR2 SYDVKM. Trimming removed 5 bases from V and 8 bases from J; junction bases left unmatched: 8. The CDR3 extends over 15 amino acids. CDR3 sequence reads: CASSIDRGRREKLFF. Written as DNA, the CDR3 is TGTGCCAGCAGTATAGACAGGGGGCGCCGGGAAAAACTGTTTTTT.

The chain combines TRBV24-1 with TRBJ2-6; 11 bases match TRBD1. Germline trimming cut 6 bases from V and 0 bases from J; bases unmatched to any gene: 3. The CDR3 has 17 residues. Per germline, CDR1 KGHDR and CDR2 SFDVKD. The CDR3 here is CATSQGTGGSGANVLTF. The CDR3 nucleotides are TGTGCCACCAGTCAGGGGACAGGGGGCTCTGGGGCCAACGTCCTGACTTTC.

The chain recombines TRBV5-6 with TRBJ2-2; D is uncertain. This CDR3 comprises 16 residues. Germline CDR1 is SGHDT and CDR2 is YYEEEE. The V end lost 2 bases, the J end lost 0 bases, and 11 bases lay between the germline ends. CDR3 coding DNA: TGTGCCAGCAGCTTTCTAGGAGCAACGAACACCGGGGAGCTGTTTTTT. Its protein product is CASSFLGATNTGELFF.

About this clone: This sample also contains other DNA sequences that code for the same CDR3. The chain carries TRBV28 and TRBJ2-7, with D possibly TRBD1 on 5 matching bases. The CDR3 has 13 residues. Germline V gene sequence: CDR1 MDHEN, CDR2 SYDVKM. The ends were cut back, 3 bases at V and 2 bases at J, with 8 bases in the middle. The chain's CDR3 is CASSFTGAYEQYF. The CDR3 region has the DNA TGTGCCAGCAGTTTTACAGGCGCCTACGAGCAGTACTTC.

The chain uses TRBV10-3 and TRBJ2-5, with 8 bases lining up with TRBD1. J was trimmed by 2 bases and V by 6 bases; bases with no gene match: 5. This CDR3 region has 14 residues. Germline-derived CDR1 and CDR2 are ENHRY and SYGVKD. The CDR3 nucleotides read TGTGCCATCAGAGCCGGACAGGGACAAGAGACCCAGTACTTC. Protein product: CAIRAGQGQETQYF.

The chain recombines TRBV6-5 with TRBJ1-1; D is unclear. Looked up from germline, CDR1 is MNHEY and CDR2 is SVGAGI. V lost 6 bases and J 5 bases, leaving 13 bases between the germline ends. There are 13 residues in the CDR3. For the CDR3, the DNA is TGTGCCAGCAGCCCCCGGCGGTTGACTGAAGCTTTCTTT. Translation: CASSPRRLTEAFF.

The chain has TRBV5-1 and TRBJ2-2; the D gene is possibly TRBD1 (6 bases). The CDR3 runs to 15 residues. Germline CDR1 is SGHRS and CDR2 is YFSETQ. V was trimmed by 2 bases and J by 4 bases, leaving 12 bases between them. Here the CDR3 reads CASSLNTRGTGELFF. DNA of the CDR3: TGCGCCAGCAGCTTAAATACCAGGGGCACCGGGGAGCTGTTTTTT.

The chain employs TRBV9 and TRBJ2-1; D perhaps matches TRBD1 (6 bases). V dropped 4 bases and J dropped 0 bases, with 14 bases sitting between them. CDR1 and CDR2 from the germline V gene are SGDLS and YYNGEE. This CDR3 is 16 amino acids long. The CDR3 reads CASSTGQSYSYNEQFF. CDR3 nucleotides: TGTGCCAGCAGCACCGGACAGTCCTACTCCTACAATGAGCAGTTCTTC.

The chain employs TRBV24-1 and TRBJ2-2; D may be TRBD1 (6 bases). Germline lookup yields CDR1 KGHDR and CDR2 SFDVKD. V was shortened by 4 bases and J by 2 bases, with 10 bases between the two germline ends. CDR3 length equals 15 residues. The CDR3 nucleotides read TGTGCCACCAGTGAACAAGGGACAAACACCGGGGAGCTGTTTTTT. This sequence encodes CATSEQGTNTGELFF.

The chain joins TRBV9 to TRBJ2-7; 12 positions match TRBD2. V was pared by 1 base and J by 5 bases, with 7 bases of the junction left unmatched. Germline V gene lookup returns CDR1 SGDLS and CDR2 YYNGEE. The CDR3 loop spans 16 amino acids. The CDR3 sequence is CASSVSGLAGYNEQYF. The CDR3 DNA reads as TGTGCCAGCAGCGTATCCGGACTAGCGGGGTACAACGAGCAGTACTTC.

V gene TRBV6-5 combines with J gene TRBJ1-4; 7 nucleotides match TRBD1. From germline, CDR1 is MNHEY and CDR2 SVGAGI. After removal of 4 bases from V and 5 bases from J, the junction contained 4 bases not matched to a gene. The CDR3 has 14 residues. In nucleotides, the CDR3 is TGTGCCAGCAGTTCGGGACAGCGGAATGAAAAACTGTTTTTT. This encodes CASSSGQRNEKLFF.

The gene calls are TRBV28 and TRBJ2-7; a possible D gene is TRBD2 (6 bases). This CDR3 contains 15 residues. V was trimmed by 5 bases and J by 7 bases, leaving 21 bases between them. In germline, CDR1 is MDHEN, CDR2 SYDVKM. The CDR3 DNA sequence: TGTGCCAGCAGTGGCGGTGGTAGCGGTCTTGGGGAGCAGTACTTC. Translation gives CASSGGGSGLGEQYF.

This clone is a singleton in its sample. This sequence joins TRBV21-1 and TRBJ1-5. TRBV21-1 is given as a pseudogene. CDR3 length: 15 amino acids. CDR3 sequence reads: CASSKGEESNQPQHF. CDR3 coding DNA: TGTGCCAGCAGCAAGGGGGAGGAGAGCAATCAGCCCCAGCATTTT.

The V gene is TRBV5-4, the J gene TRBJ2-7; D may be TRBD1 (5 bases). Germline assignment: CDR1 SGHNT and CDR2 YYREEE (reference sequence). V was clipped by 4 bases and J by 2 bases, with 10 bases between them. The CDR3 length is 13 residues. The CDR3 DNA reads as TGTGCCAGCAGCACTAAGGGGACCTACGAGCAGTACTTC. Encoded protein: CASSTKGTYEQYF.

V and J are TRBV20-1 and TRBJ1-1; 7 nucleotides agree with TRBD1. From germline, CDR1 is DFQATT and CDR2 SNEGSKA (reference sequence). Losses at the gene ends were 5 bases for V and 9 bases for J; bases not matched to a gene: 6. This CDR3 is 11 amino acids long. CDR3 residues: CSASGQSKAFF. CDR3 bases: TGCAGTGCTTCGGGACAGTCCAAAGCTTTCTTT.